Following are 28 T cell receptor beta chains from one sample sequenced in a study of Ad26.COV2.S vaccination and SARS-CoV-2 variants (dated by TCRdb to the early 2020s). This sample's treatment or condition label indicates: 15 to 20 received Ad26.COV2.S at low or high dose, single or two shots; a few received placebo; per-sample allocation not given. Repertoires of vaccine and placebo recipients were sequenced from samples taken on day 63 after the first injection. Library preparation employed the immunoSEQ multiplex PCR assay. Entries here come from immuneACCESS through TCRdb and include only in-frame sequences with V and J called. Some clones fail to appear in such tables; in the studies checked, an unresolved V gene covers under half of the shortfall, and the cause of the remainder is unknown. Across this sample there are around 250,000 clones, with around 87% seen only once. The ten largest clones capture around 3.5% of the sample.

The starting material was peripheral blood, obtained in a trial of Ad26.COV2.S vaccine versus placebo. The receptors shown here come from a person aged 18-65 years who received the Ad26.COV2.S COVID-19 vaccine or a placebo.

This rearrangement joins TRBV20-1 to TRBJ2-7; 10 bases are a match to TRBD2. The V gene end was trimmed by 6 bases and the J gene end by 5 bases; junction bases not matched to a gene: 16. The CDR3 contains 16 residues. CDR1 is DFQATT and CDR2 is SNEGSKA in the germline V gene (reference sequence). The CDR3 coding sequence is TGCAGTGCCAGTAATCCGCGGACTAGCGGTTATGACGAGCAGTACTTC. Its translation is CSASNPRTSGYDEQYF.

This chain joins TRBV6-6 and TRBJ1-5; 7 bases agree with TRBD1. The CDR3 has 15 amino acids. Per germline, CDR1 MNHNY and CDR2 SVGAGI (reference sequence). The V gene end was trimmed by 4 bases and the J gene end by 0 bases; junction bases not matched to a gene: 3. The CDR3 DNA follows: TGTGCCAGCAGTTGGGACAGTCCTAGCAATCAGCCCCAGCATTTT. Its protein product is CASSWDSPSNQPQHF.

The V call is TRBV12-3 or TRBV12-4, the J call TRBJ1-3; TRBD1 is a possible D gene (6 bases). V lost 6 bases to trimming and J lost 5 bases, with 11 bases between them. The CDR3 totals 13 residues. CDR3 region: CASRRTVRNTIYF. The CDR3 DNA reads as TGTGCCAGCAGAAGGACAGTGAGAAACACCATATATTTT.

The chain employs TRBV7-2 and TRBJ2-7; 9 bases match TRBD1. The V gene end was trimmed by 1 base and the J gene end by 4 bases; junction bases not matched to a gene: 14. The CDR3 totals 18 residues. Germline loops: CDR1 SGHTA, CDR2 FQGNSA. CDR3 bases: TGTGCCAGCAGCTTAGGACGCCTCCCGGGACAGGGTGCATACGAGCAGTACTTC. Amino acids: CASSLGRLPGQGAYEQYF.

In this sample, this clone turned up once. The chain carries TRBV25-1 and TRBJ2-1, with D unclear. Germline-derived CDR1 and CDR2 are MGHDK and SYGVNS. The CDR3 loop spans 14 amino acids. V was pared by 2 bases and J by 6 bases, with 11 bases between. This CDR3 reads CASSEPTATNEQFF. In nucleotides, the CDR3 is TGTGCCAGCAGTGAACCCACCGCCACCAATGAGCAGTTCTTC.

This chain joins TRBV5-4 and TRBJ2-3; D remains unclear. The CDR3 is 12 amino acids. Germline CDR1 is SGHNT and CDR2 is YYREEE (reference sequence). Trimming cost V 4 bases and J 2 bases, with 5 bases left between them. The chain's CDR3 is CASSPHTDTQYF. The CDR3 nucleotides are TGTGCCAGCAGCCCTCACACAGATACGCAGTATTTT. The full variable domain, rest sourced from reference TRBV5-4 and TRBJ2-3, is ETGVTQSPTHLIKTRGQQVTLRCSSQSGHNTVSWYQQALGQGPQFIFQYYREEENGRGNFPPRFSGLQFPNYSSELNVNALELDDSALYLCASSPHTDTQYFGPGTRLTVL.

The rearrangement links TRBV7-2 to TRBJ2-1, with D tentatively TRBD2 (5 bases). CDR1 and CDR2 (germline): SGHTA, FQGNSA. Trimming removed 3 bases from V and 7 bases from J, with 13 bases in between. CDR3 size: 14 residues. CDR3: CASSFSPGLNEQFF. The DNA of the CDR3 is TGTGCCAGCAGCTTCTCCCCGGGGTTGAATGAGCAGTTCTTC.

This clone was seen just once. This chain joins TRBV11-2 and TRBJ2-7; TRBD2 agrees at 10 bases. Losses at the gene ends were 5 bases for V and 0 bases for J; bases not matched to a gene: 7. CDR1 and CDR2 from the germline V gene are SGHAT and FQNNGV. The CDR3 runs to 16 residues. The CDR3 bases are TGTGCCAGCAGCACACCGGGACTAGCGTCCTCCTACGAGCAGTACTTC. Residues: CASSTPGLASSYEQYF.

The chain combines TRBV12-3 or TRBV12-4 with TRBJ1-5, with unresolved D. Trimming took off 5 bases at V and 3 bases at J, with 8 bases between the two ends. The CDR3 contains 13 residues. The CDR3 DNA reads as TGTGCCAGCAGTCGAAACGACAATCAGCCCCAGCATTTT. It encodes CASSRNDNQPQHF.

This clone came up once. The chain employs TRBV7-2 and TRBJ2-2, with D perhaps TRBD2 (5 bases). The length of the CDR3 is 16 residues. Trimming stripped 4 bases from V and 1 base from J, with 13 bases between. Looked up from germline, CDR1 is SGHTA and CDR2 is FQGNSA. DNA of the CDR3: TGTGCCAGCAGCTCAAGAGCGGCAGTGAACACCGGGGAGCTGTTTTTT. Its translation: CASSSRAAVNTGELFF.

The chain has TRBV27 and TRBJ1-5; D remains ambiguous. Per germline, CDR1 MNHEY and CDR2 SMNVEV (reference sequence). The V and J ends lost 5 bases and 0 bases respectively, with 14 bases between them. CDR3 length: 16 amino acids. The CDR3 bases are TGTGCCAGCAGTCCCTCTTACGGCATTAGCAATCAGCCCCAGCATTTT. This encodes CASSPSYGISNQPQHF.

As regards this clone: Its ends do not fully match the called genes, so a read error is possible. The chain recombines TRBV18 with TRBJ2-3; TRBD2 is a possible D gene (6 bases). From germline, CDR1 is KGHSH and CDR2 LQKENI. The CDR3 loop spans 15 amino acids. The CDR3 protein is CASSAPGLSTDTQYF. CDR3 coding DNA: TGTGCCAGCTCAGCACCGGGACTCAGCACAGATACGCAGTATTTT.

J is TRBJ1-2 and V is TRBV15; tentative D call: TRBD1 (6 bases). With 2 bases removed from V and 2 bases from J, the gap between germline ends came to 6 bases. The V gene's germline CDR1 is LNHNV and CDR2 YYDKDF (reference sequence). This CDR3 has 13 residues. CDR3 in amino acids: CATSRQGNYGYTF. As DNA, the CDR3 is TGTGCCACCAGCAGACAGGGGAACTATGGCTACACCTTC.

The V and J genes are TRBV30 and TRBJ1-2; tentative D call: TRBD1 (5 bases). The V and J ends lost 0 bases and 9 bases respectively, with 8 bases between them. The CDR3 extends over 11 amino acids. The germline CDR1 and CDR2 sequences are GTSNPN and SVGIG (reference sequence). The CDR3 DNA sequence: TGTGCCTGGAGTGTACGGGGGAGCTACACCTTC. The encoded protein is CAWSVRGSYTF. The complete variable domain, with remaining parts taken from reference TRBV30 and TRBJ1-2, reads SQTIHQWPATLVQPVGSPLSLECTVEGTSNPNLYWYRQAAGRGLQLLFYSVGIGQISSEVPQNLSASRPQDRQFILSSKKLLLSDSGFYLCAWSVRGSYTFGSGTRLTVV.

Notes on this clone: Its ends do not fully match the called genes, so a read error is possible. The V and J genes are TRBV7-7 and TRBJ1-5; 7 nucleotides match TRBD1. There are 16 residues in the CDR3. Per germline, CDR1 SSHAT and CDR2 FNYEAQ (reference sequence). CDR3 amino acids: CASSLPGQRSNQPQHF. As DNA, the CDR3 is TGTGCTAGCAGCTTACCGGGACAGAGAAGCAATCAGCCCCAGCATTTT.

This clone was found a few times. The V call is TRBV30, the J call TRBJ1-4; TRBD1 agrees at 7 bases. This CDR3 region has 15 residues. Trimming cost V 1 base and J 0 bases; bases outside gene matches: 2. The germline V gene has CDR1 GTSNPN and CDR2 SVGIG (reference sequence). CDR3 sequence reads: CAWSGDSSTNEKLFF. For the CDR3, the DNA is TGTGCCTGGAGTGGGGACAGTTCAACTAATGAAAAACTGTTTTTT. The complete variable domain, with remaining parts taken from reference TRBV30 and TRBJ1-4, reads SQTIHQWPATLVQPVGSPLSLECTVEGTSNPNLYWYRQAAGRGLQLLFYSVGIGQISSEVPQNLSASRPQDRQFILSSKKLLLSDSGFYLCAWSGDSSTNEKLFFGSGTQLSVL.

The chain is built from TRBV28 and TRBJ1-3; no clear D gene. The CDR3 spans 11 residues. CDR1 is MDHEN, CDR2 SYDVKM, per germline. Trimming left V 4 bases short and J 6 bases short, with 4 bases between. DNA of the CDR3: TGTGCCAGCAGTTCCCTAAACACCATATATTTT. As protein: CASSSLNTIYF.

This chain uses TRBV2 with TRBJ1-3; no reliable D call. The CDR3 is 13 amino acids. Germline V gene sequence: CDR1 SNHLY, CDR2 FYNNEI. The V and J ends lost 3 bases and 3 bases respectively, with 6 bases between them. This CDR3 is CASSEGFGNTIYF. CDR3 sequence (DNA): TGTGCCAGCAGTGAGGGATTTGGAAACACCATATATTTT.

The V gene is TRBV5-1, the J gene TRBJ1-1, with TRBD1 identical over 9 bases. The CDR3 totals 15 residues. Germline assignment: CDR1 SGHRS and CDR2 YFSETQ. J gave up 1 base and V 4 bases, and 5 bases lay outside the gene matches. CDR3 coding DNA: TGCGCCAGCAGCACAAGGGGACAGGGGAACACTGAAGCTTTCTTT. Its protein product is CASSTRGQGNTEAFF.

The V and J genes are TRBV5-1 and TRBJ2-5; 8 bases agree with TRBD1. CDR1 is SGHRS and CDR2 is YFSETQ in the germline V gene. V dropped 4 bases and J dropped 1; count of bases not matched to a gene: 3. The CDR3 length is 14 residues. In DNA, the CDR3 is TGCGCCAGCAGCCTAGGGACAGGCCAAGAGACCCAGTACTTC. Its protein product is CASSLGTGQETQYF.

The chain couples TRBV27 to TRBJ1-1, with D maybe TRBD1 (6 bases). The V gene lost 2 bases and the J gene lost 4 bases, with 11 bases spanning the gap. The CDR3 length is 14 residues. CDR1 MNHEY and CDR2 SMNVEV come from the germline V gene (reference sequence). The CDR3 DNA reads TGTGCCAGCAGTTTAAGGAGGGGGACCACTGAAGCTTTCTTT. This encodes CASSLRRGTTEAFF.

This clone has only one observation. CDR3 loop: CASSLNVGQPQHF. The CDR3 nucleotides are TGTGCCAGCAGCTTAAACGTAGGGCAGCCCCAGCATTTT. The chain couples TRBV7-3 to TRBJ1-5; no reliable D call. The CDR3 sequence is 13 residues long. Germline V gene lookup returns CDR1 SGHTA and CDR2 FQGTGA. The V and J ends lost 1 base and 7 bases respectively, with 8 bases between them.

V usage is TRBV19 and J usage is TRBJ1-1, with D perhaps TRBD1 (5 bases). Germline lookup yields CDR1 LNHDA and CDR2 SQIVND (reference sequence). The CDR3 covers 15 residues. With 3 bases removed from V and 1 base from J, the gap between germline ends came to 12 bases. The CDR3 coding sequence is TGTGCCAGTAGTATTGACAGATCCCAGAACACTGAAGCTTTCTTT. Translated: CASSIDRSQNTEAFF.

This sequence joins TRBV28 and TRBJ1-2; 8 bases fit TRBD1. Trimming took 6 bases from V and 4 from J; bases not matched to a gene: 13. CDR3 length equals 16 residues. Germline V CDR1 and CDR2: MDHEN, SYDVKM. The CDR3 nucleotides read TGTGCCAGCAGACAAGGGACAGGCGGTCTCCTCTATGGCTACACCTTC. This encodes CASRQGTGGLLYGYTF.

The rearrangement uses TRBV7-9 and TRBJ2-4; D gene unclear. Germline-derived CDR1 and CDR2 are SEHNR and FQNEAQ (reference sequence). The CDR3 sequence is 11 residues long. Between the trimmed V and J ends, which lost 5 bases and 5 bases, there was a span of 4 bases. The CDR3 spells CASSTQNIQYF. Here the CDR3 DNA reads TGTGCCAGCAGCACCCAAAACATTCAGTACTTC. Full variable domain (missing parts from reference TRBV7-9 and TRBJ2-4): DTGVSQNPRHKITKRGQNVTFRCDPISEHNRLYWYRQTLGQGPEFLTYFQNEAQLEKSRLLSDRFSAERPKGSFSTLEIQRTEQGDSAMYLCASSTQNIQYFGAGTRLSVL.

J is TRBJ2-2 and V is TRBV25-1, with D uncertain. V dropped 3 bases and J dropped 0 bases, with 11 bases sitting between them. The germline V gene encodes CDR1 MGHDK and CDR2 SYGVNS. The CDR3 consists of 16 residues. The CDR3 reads CASSDSGSANTGELFF. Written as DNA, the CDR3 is TGTGCCAGCAGTGATTCTGGGTCTGCGAACACCGGGGAGCTGTTTTTT.

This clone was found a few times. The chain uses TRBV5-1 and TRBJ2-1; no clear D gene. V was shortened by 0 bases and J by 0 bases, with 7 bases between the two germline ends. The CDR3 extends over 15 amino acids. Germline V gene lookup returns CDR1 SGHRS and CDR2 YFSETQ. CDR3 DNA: TGCGCCAGCAGCTTGGCAACGTACTCCTACAATGAGCAGTTCTTC. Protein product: CASSLATYSYNEQFF.

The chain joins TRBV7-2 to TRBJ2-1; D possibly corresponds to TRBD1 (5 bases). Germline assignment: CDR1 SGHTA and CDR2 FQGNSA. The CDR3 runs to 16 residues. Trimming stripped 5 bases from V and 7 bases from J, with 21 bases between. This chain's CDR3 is CASSPRQPALGNEQFF. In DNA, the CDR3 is TGTGCCAGCAGCCCCAGACAGCCCGCGTTAGGGAATGAGCAGTTCTTC.